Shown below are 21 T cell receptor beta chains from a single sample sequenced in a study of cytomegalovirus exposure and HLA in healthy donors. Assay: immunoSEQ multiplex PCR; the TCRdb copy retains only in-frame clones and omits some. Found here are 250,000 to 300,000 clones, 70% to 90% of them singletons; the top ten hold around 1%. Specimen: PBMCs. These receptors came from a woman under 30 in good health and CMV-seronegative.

The CDR3 sequence: CSVRTGGRTEAFF. In DNA form, the CDR3 reads TGCAGCGTTCGGACAGGAGGTCGTACTGAAGCTTTCTTT. The chain joins TRBV29-1 to TRBJ1-1; 7 bases map to TRBD1. V lost 5 bases, J lost 5 bases, and 8 bases stayed unmatched. Germline V gene data show CDR1 as SQVTM and CDR2 as ANQGSEA. This CDR3 contains 13 residues.

This CDR3 is CASSPRFREPQETQYF. The CDR3 DNA reads TGTGCCAGCAGTCCCCGATTCCGGGAGCCACAAGAGACCCAGTACTTC. The gene calls are TRBV28 and TRBJ2-5; D perhaps matches TRBD2 (6 bases). Germline loops: CDR1 MDHEN, CDR2 SYDVKM. The length of the CDR3 is 16 residues. Trimming took 5 bases from V and 2 from J, leaving 18 bases between them.

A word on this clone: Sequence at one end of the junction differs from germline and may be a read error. DNA for the CDR3: TGTGCCAGCAGCAATGTTCTACTCATGCGGAACTTC. It yields the protein CASSNVLLMRNF. This chain uses TRBV11-3 with TRBJ2-7, with D uncertain. In germline, CDR1 is SGHNT, CDR2 YENEEA. The CDR3 runs to 12 residues.

The CDR3 loop reads CASSTLAGAYEQYF. DNA of the CDR3: TGTGCCAGCAGCACACTAGCGGGAGCCTACGAGCAGTACTTC. This chain uses TRBV5-6 with TRBJ2-7; 11 bases are a match to TRBD2. Per germline, CDR1 SGHDT and CDR2 YYEEEE. V shed 4 bases and J 2 bases; nucleotides not matched to a gene: 2. CDR3 length equals 14 residues.

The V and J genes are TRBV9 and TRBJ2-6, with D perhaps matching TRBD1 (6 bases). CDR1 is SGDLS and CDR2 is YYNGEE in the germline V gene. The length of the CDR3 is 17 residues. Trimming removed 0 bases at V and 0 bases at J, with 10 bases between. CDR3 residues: CASSVGDRLSGANVLTF. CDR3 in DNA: TGTGCCAGCAGCGTAGGAGACAGGCTCTCTGGGGCCAACGTCCTGACTTTC.

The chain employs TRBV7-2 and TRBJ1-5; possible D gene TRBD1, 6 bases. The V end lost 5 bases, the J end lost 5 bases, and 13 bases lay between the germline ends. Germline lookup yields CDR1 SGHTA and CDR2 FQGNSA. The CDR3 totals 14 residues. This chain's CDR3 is CASSKRTVDQPQHF. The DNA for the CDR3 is TGTGCCAGCAGCAAACGGACAGTCGATCAGCCCCAGCATTTT.

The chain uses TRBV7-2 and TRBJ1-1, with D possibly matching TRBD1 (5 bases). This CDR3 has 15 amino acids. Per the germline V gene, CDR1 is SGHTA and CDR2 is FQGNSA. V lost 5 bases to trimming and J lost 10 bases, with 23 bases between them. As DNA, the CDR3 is TGTGCCAGCAGCGCTAGACAGTTCGTAGACCGGTTAGCTTTCTTT. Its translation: CASSARQFVDRLAFF.

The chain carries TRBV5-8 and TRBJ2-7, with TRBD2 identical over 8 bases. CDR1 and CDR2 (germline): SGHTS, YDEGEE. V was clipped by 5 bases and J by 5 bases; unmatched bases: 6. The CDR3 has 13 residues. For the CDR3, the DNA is TGTGCCAGCAGACACGGGAGGGCCCACGAGCAGTACTTC. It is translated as CASRHGRAHEQYF.

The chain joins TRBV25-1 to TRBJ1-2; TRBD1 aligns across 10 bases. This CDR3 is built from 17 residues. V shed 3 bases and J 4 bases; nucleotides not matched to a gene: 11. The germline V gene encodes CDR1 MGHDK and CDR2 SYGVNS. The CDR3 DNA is TGTGCCAGCAGTGATAAAGGGACAGGGGTGGATTTCTATGGCTACACCTTC. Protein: CASSDKGTGVDFYGYTF.

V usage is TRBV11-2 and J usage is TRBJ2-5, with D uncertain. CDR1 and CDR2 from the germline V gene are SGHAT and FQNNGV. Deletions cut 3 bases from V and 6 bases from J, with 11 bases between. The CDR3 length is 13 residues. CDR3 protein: CASSFSWYKTQYF. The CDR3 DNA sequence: TGTGCCAGCAGCTTCTCCTGGTACAAGACCCAGTACTTC.

The CDR3 here is CASSLGTGSAEAFF. DNA of the CDR3: TGCGCCAGCAGCTTGGGCACAGGGAGTGCTGAAGCTTTCTTT. The chain uses TRBV5-1 and TRBJ1-1; a possible D gene is TRBD1 (6 bases). This CDR3 is built from 14 residues. Germline CDR1 and CDR2: SGHRS and YFSETQ. Trimming took 0 bases from V and 6 from J, leaving 12 bases between them. Filled out from reference TRBV5-1 and TRBJ1-1, the complete variable domain reads KAGVTQTPRYLIKTRGQQVTLSCSPISGHRSVSWYQQTPGQGLQFLFEYFSETQRNKGNFPGRFSGRQFSNSRSEMNVSTLELGDSALYLCASSLGTGSAEAFFGQGTRLTVV.

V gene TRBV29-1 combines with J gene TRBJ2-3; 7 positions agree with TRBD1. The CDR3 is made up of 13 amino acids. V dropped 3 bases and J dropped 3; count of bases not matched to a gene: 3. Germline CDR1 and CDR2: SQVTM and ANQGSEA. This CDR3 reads CSVETGNTDTQYF. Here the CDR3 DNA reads TGCAGCGTTGAGACAGGGAATACAGATACGCAGTATTTT.

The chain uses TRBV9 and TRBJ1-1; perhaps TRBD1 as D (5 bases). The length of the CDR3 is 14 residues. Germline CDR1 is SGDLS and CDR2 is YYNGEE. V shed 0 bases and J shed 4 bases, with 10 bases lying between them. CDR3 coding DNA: TGTGCCAGCAGCGTAGAATCGGGGGGCACTGAAGCTTTCTTT. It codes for CASSVESGGTEAFF. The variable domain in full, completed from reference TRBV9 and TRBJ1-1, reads DSGVTQTPKHLITATGQRVTLRCSPRSGDLSVYWYQQSLDQGLQFLIQYYNGEERAKGNILERFSAQQFPDLHSELNLSSLELGDSALYFCASSVESGGTEAFFGQGTRLTVV.

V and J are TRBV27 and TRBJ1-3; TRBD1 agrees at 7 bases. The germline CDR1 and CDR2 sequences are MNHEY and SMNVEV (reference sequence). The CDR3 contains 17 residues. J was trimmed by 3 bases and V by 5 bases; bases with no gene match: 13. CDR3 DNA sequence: TGTGCCAGCAGTCTCCCGTTGGAGGGGGCTGGTGGAAACACCATATATTTT. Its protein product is CASSLPLEGAGGNTIYF.

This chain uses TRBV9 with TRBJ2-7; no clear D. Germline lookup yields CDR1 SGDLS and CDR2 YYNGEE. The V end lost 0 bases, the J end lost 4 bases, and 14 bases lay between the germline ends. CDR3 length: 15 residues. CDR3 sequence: CASSVDSLGWYEQYF. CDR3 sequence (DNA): TGTGCCAGCAGCGTAGACAGTCTTGGTTGGTACGAGCAGTACTTC. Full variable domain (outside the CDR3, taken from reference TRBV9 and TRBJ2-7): DSGVTQTPKHLITATGQRVTLRCSPRSGDLSVYWYQQSLDQGLQFLIQYYNGEERAKGNILERFSAQQFPDLHSELNLSSLELGDSALYFCASSVDSLGWYEQYFGPGTRLTVT.

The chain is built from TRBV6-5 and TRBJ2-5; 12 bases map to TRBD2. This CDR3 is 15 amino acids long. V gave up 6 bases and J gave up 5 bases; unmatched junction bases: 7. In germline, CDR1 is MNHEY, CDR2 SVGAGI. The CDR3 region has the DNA TGTGCCAGCAGGGACGGACTAGCGGGATTCGAGACCCAGTACTTC. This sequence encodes CASRDGLAGFETQYF.

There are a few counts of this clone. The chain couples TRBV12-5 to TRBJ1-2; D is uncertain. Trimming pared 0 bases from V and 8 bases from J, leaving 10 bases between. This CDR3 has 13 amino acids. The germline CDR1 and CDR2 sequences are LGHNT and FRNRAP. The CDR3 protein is CASGLVHSRGYTF. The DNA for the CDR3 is TGTGCTAGTGGTTTGGTGCACTCCCGCGGCTACACCTTC.

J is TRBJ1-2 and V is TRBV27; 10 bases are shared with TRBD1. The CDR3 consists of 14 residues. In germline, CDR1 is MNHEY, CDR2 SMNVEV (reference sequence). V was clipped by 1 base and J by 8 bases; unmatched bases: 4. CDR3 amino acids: CASSLFGTGVGYTF. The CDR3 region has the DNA TGTGCCAGCAGTTTATTTGGGACAGGGGTCGGCTACACCTTC.

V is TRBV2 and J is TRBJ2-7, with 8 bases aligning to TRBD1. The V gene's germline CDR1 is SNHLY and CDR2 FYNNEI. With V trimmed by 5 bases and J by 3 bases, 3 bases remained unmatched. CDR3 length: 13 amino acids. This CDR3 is CASSNGQGYEQYF. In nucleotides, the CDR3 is TGTGCCAGCAGTAACGGACAGGGCTACGAGCAGTACTTC.

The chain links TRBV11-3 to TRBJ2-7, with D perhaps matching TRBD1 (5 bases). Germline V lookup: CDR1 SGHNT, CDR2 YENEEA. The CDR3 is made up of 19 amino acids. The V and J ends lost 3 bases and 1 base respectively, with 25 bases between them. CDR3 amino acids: CASSFGPQGPGERSYEQYF. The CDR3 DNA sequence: TGTGCCAGCAGCTTCGGGCCCCAGGGTCCAGGCGAGAGGTCCTACGAGCAGTACTTC.

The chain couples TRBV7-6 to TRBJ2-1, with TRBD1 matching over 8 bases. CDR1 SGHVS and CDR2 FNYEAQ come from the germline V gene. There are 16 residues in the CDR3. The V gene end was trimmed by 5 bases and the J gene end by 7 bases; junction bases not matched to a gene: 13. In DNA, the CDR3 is TGTGCCAGCAGCCGCCGCGGGACAGGTAATATGAATGAGCAGTTCTTC. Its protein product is CASSRRGTGNMNEQFF.